These 23 T cell receptor beta chains were all obtained from the same sample, sequenced in a study of shared clonotypes between healthy human individuals. Measured with immunoSEQ multiplex PCR; TCRdb has only the in-frame clones, and not every one. In the table there are about 1.1 million clones, approximately 80% of which are singletons. The sample comprised memory CD4+ T cells from PBMCs. Subset in this sample: CD45RA-negative fraction. The receptors derive from a man between 18 and 35 years old in good health. Some clones in this sample may be carry-over from other donors' samples.

This rearrangement joins TRBV7-8 to TRBJ2-1; D remains unclear. The CDR3 length is 11 residues. Germline loops: CDR1 SGHVS, CDR2 FQNEAQ. The germline V and J ends were trimmed by 0 bases and 8 bases, with 2 bases remaining between them. The CDR3 region is CASSLAYEQFF. The CDR3 DNA follows: TGTGCCAGCAGCTTAGCGTATGAGCAGTTCTTC.

This clone was counted a few times. This chain connects TRBV6-5 to TRBJ1-1; D may be TRBD1 (6 bases). The CDR3 is made up of 12 amino acids. Deletions cut 2 bases from V and 8 bases from J, with 9 bases between. CDR1 and CDR2 (germline): MNHEY, SVGAGI. CDR3 region: CASSYGTREAFF. The CDR3 nucleotides read TGTGCCAGCAGTTACGGGACACGGGAAGCTTTCTTT.

The chain recombines TRBV5-1 with TRBJ2-7, with a weak D call TRBD1 (5 bases). Looked up from germline, CDR1 is SGHRS and CDR2 is YFSETQ. This CDR3 is 14 amino acids long. Trimming pared 0 bases from V and 6 bases from J, leaving 13 bases between. As DNA, the CDR3 is TGCGCCAGCAGCTTGGAGCAGGGTGCCGGCGAGCAGTACTTC. This sequence encodes CASSLEQGAGEQYF.

This clone was recorded at least ten times. The rearrangement links TRBV2 to TRBJ2-7, with 9 bases aligning to TRBD1. The CDR3 contains 14 residues. Germline-derived CDR1 and CDR2 are SNHLY and FYNNEI. Trimming cost V 4 bases and J 0 bases; bases outside gene matches: 1. The CDR3 coding sequence is TGTGCCAGCAGTGGACAGGGGGGCTCCTACGAGCAGTACTTC. Encoded protein: CASSGQGGSYEQYF.

The V call is TRBV28, the J call TRBJ1-2; D is unclear. The CDR3 spans 13 residues. The V gene lost 5 bases and the J gene lost 3 bases, with 10 bases spanning the gap. Per germline, CDR1 MDHEN and CDR2 SYDVKM. Here the CDR3 reads CASSPLIYYGYTF. CDR3 coding DNA: TGTGCCAGCAGTCCCCTAATTTACTATGGCTACACCTTC.

As for this clone: Within the sample, other DNA sequences also encode this same CDR3. The chain links TRBV9 to TRBJ1-2; unclear D gene. Trimming pared 4 bases from V and 3 bases from J, leaving 13 bases between. The CDR3 is 14 amino acids. Per germline, CDR1 SGDLS and CDR2 YYNGEE. CDR3 coding DNA: TGTGCCAGCAGCCCCAGTGGGGTGGACTATGGCTACACCTTC. This translates into CASSPSGVDYGYTF. Looking up the rest from reference TRBV9 and TRBJ1-2 gives the full variable domain: DSGVTQTPKHLITATGQRVTLRCSPRSGDLSVYWYQQSLDQGLQFLIQYYNGEERAKGNILERFSAQQFPDLHSELNLSSLELGDSALYFCASSPSGVDYGYTFGSGTRLTVV.

The rearrangement links TRBV30 to TRBJ1-1; a possible D gene is TRBD1 (6 bases). The CDR3 consists of 13 residues. Trimming removed 0 bases at V and 4 bases at J, with 9 bases between. Germline CDR1 is GTSNPN and CDR2 is SVGIG (reference sequence). The CDR3 DNA reads as TGTGCCTGGAGTGTACAGGGCCCCACTGAAGCTTTCTTT. Encoded protein: CAWSVQGPTEAFF.

The chain employs TRBV15 and TRBJ2-2; D possibly corresponds to TRBD2 (6 bases). CDR3 length: 15 residues. With 1 base removed from V and 4 bases from J, the gap between germline ends came to 10 bases. In germline, CDR1 is LNHNV, CDR2 YYDKDF (reference sequence). CDR3 DNA sequence: TGTGCCACCAGCAGAGGATGGGGAGGCACCGGGGAGCTGTTTTTT. Amino acid sequence: CATSRGWGGTGELFF.

The CDR3 DNA follows: TGCAGCGTTGCTGTAAGCTCCTACAATGAGCAGTTCTTC. It translates to CSVAVSSYNEQFF. This sequence joins TRBV29-1 and TRBJ2-1; no reliable D call. The CDR3 has 13 residues. Looked up from germline, CDR1 is SQVTM and CDR2 is ANQGSEA. V shed 4 bases and J shed 0 bases, with 7 bases lying between them.

This clone was seen a few times. The chain uses TRBV20-1 and TRBJ1-1; D is perhaps TRBD1 (6 bases). Germline V gene data show CDR1 as DFQATT and CDR2 as SNEGSKA (reference sequence). Trimming removed 4 bases from V and 11 bases from J, with 11 bases in between. The CDR3 length is 10 residues. The CDR3 DNA sequence: TGCAGTGCTAAGGGACATGGGGCTTTCTTT. Its protein product is CSAKGHGAFF.

The V and J genes are TRBV5-4 and TRBJ1-1; D not certain. The V end was cut by 0 bases, the J end by 3 bases, with 6 bases between. Germline V gene lookup returns CDR1 SGHNT and CDR2 YYREEE (reference sequence). CDR3 length: 13 residues. This chain's CDR3 is CASSLASDTEAFF. The DNA for the CDR3 is TGTGCCAGCAGCTTGGCGTCAGACACTGAAGCTTTCTTT.

This CDR3 is CSAGDSYEQYF. The CDR3 coding sequence is TGCAGTGCGGGGGACTCCTACGAGCAGTACTTC. V is TRBV20-1 and J is TRBJ2-7, with D perhaps assigned TRBD1 or TRBD2 (5 bases each). This CDR3 contains 11 residues. CDR1 is DFQATT and CDR2 is SNEGSKA in the germline V gene (reference sequence). Trimming took 6 bases from V and 0 from J, leaving 6 bases between them.

V gene TRBV28 combines with J gene TRBJ2-1, with D tentatively TRBD2 (5 bases). V lost 1 base and J lost 9, with 10 bases in between. This CDR3 region has 13 residues. Germline V gene lookup returns CDR1 MDHEN and CDR2 SYDVKM. DNA for the CDR3: TGTGCCAGCAGTTTATCCCGACGGGGTGAGCAGTTCTTC. This sequence encodes CASSLSRRGEQFF.

The chain has TRBV5-1 and TRBJ1-1; D is unresolved. With 3 bases removed from V and 2 bases from J, the gap between germline ends came to 14 bases. The germline V gene has CDR1 SGHRS and CDR2 YFSETQ. This CDR3 contains 15 residues. As DNA, the CDR3 is TGCGCCAGCAGCTCGCGGCCTGATGGTAACACTGAAGCTTTCTTT. Translated: CASSSRPDGNTEAFF. The variable domain in full, completed from reference TRBV5-1 and TRBJ1-1, reads KAGVTQTPRYLIKTRGQQVTLSCSPISGHRSVSWYQQTPGQGLQFLFEYFSETQRNKGNFPGRFSGRQFSNSRSEMNVSTLELGDSALYLCASSSRPDGNTEAFFGQGTRLTVV.

This clone was detected only a few times. This sample also contains other DNA sequences that code for the same CDR3. The CDR3 loop is CASSLGVSGANVLTF. CDR3 DNA sequence: TGTGCCAGCAGCTTGGGGGTCTCTGGGGCCAACGTCCTGACTTTC. The chain has TRBV5-6 and TRBJ2-6; D not resolved. Trimming took 0 bases from V and 0 from J, leaving 4 bases between them. Per the germline V gene, CDR1 is SGHDT and CDR2 is YYEEEE. The CDR3 runs to 15 residues.

The chain combines TRBV30 with TRBJ1-5; TRBD1 agrees at 7 bases. The CDR3 contains 13 residues. The J segment lost 10 bases and the V segment lost 0 bases, leaving 6 bases of the junction unmatched. Germline V gives CDR1 GTSNPN, CDR2 SVGIG (reference sequence). The CDR3 nucleotides read TGTGCCTGGAGTGTACAGGGGCTCCAACCCCAGCATTTT. This sequence encodes CAWSVQGLQPQHF. The entire variable domain, with the rest obtained from reference TRBV30 and TRBJ1-5, is as follows: SQTIHQWPATLVQPVGSPLSLECTVEGTSNPNLYWYRQAAGRGLQLLFYSVGIGQISSEVPQNLSASRPQDRQFILSSKKLLLSDSGFYLCAWSVQGLQPQHFGDGTRLSIL.

The table lists this clone with a few counts. This CDR3 is CASSKQAFPSDEQYF. The CDR3 nucleotides are TGTGCCAGCAGCAAACAGGCCTTTCCCTCCGACGAGCAGTACTTC. The V and J genes are TRBV21-1 and TRBJ2-7; the listed D gene, TRBD1, was not tested against the DNA. TRBV21-1 is noted as a pseudogene. CDR3 size: 15 residues.

The chain links TRBV11-2 to TRBJ1-2, with 8 positions matching TRBD1. V lost 5 bases and J lost 4; bases outside the gene matches: 9. The CDR3 loop spans 15 amino acids. Germline loops: CDR1 SGHAT, CDR2 FQNNGV. In DNA, the CDR3 is TGTGCCAGCAGCCGCAATCCTGACAGGGGCTATGGCTACACCTTC. Protein: CASSRNPDRGYGYTF. The whole variable domain, remainder taken from reference TRBV11-2 and TRBJ1-2, is EAGVAQSPRYKIIEKRQSVAFWCNPISGHATLYWYQQILGQGPKLLIQFQNNGVVDDSQLPKDRFSAERLKGVDSTLKIQPAKLEDSAVYLCASSRNPDRGYGYTFGSGTRLTVV.

The rearrangement links TRBV7-9 to TRBJ1-1; 7 bases align to TRBD1. This CDR3 comprises 15 residues. The V gene's germline CDR1 is SEHNR and CDR2 FQNEAQ (reference sequence). V lost 2 bases to trimming and J lost 6 bases; unmatched junction nucleotides: 9. CDR3 in amino acids: CASSLIYRGSPEAFF. In DNA form, the CDR3 reads TGTGCCAGCAGCTTAATTTACAGGGGAAGCCCTGAAGCTTTCTTT.

This clone was counted a single time. This rearrangement joins TRBV18 to TRBJ1-5; no reliable D call. In germline, CDR1 is KGHSH, CDR2 LQKENI. This CDR3 comprises 15 residues. Deletions cut 2 bases from V and 5 bases from J, with 13 bases between. The CDR3, as DNA: TGTGCCAGCTCACCATCTTCAACTGTAGATCAGCCCCAGCATTTT. Its translation is CASSPSSTVDQPQHF.

V usage is TRBV7-2 and J usage is TRBJ1-1, with 9 bases identical to TRBD1. The CDR3 length is 15 residues. V gave up 5 bases and J gave up 3 bases; unmatched junction bases: 7. Germline-derived CDR1 and CDR2 are SGHTA and FQGNSA. The CDR3 protein is CASSAQQGAYTEAFF. In DNA, the CDR3 is TGTGCCAGCAGCGCACAACAGGGGGCATACACTGAAGCTTTCTTT.

The CDR3 protein is CASSPPIDTQYF. The CDR3 DNA reads TGTGCCAGCTCACCCCCGATAGATACGCAGTATTTT. The genes are TRBV18 and TRBJ2-3; D call uncertain. Trimming took 3 bases from V and 5 from J, leaving 6 bases between them. Germline V CDR1 and CDR2: KGHSH, LQKENI. The CDR3 runs to 12 residues.

The rearrangement uses TRBV7-9 and TRBJ1-1, with D hard to call. CDR1 SEHNR and CDR2 FQNEAQ come from the germline V gene (reference sequence). V was shortened by 7 bases and J by 4 bases, with 16 bases between the two germline ends. The CDR3 covers 14 residues. This CDR3 is CASNPRVGSTEAFF. The CDR3 region has the DNA TGTGCCAGCAACCCAAGAGTAGGGTCCACTGAAGCTTTCTTT. The full variable domain, in which reference TRBV7-9 and TRBJ1-1 provide the parts outside the CDR3, is DTGVSQNPRHKITKRGQNVTFRCDPISEHNRLYWYRQTLGQGPEFLTYFQNEAQLEKSRLLSDRFSAERPKGSFSTLEIQRTEQGDSAMYLCASNPRVGSTEAFFGQGTRLTVV.